This T cell receptor beta chain was captured in a study of patients and donors after allogeneic stem cell transplantation. One entry per CDR3 protein, called by TCRdb with MiXCR from the RT-PCR reads. The table shows 900,000 to 1,000,000 distinct CDR3 sequences, with about a sixth occurring only once. This TCR derives from a human donor who was either an allogeneic HSCT recipient or a stem cell or donor lymphocyte infusion donor (not recorded which). It is not recorded whose cells these are; they may come from a transplant donor. Sequencing used blood, either unsorted or a sorted T cell fraction (not recorded which).

The CDR3 region is CASTGTGHTGELFF. CDR3 nucleotides: TGTGCCAGCACCGGGACAGGACACACCGGGGAGCTGTTTTTT. The J gene is TRBJ2-2, the V gene TRBV12-3 or TRBV12-4; 8 nucleotides agree with TRBD1. Trimming cost V 7 bases and J 3 bases; bases outside gene matches: 4. This CDR3 region has 14 residues.